Listed here are 10 T cell receptor beta chains from one sample, sequenced in a study of cytomegalovirus exposure and HLA in healthy donors. The method was immunoSEQ multiplex PCR; TCRdb's version includes in-frame clones alone and lacks a portion of them. The repertoire consists of roughly 350,000 clones, with about nine tenths occurring once and the leading ten covering around 0.84%. Sequencing used PBMCs. Receptors originate from a woman between 18 and 30 years old in good health and CMV-seronegative.

The gene calls are TRBV7-9 and TRBJ2-7; TRBD2 agrees at 13 bases. Germline V gene lookup returns CDR1 SEHNR and CDR2 FQNEAQ (reference sequence). This CDR3 has 14 residues. The V and J ends lost 5 bases and 7 bases, in that order; junction bases with no gene match: 5. CDR3 sequence reads: CASSRTSGRIEQYF. In nucleotides, the CDR3 is TGTGCCAGCAGCCGGACTAGCGGGAGAATTGAGCAGTACTTC.

The CDR3 protein is CASSLGRETETQYF. The CDR3 region has the DNA TGTGCCAGCAGCTTAGGGCGGGAGACTGAGACCCAGTACTTC. V usage is TRBV13 and J usage is TRBJ2-5; TRBD2 matches 7 bases. The CDR3 is 14 amino acids. The germline V gene encodes CDR1 PRHDT and CDR2 FYEKMQ (reference sequence). V shed 0 bases and J 5 bases; nucleotides not matched to a gene: 3. The variable domain in full, completed from reference TRBV13 and TRBJ2-5, reads AAGVIQSPRHLIKEKRETATLKCYPIPRHDTVYWYQQGPGQDPQFLISFYEKMQSDKGSIPDRFSAQQFSDYHSELNMSSLELGDSALYFCASSLGRETETQYFGPGTRLLVL.

The rearrangement uses TRBV5-1 and TRBJ2-7; TRBD2 agrees at 11 bases. Germline loops: CDR1 SGHRS, CDR2 YFSETQ. The trim removed 4 bases at V and 3 bases at J, leaving 9 bases unmatched. The CDR3 is 16 amino acids. CDR3 protein: CASSSSGRASIYEQYF. CDR3 bases: TGCGCCAGCAGCAGTAGCGGGAGGGCCTCAATCTACGAGCAGTACTTC.

This chain connects TRBV29-1 to TRBJ2-5; weak D call: TRBD2 (5 bases). Germline assignment: CDR1 SQVTM and CDR2 ANQGSEA. The length of the CDR3 is 15 residues. V shed 5 bases and J shed 2 bases, with 18 bases lying between them. CDR3 nucleotides: TGCAGCGTTATCCCCGACCGGGAAACTCAAGAGACCCAGTACTTC. Translated, it gives CSVIPDRETQETQYF. The whole variable domain, filled in from reference TRBV29-1 and TRBJ2-5, reads SAVISQKPSRDICQRGTSLTIQCQVDSQVTMMFWYRQQPGQSLTLIATANQGSEATYESGFVIDKFPISRPNLTFSTLTVSNMSPEDSSIYLCSVIPDRETQETQYFGPGTRLLVL.

This chain joins TRBV5-1 and TRBJ2-3; TRBD1 matches 7 bases. Per germline, CDR1 SGHRS and CDR2 YFSETQ. The V and J ends lost 5 bases and 0 bases, in that order; junction bases with no gene match: 9. The CDR3 contains 16 residues. The CDR3 loop reads CASSLQGVWSTDTQYF. The CDR3 nucleotides read TGCGCCAGCAGTCTCCAGGGGGTATGGAGCACAGATACGCAGTATTTT.

The V gene is TRBV25-1, the J gene TRBJ1-1; TRBD1 might be the D (5 bases). V was trimmed by 5 bases and J by 8 bases, leaving 12 bases between them. This CDR3 region has 12 residues. The germline V gene encodes CDR1 MGHDK and CDR2 SYGVNS. This CDR3 is CASSRTPGEAFF. Written as DNA, the CDR3 is TGTGCCAGCAGTCGGACCCCAGGGGAAGCTTTCTTT.

This clone was observed once. The chain carries TRBV5-1 and TRBJ2-7; the match to TRBD2 covers 8 bases. CDR3 length: 14 amino acids. V dropped 3 bases and J dropped 2; count of bases not matched to a gene: 4. Germline CDR1 is SGHRS and CDR2 is YFSETQ. CDR3 sequence: CASSWGGGTYEQYF. In nucleotides, the CDR3 is TGCGCCAGCAGCTGGGGCGGGGGGACCTACGAGCAGTACTTC.

The chain uses TRBV5-4 and TRBJ2-3; D gene unclear. The ends were cut back, 5 bases at V and 6 bases at J, with 10 bases in the middle. Per the germline V gene, CDR1 is SGHNT and CDR2 is YYREEE (reference sequence). The CDR3 consists of 12 residues. CDR3: CASRPGSDTQYF. The CDR3 DNA sequence: TGTGCCAGCAGACCAGGTTCCGATACGCAGTATTTT. The full variable domain, with the rest looked up from reference TRBV5-4 and TRBJ2-3, is ETGVTQSPTHLIKTRGQQVTLRCSSQSGHNTVSWYQQALGQGPQFIFQYYREEENGRGNFPPRFSGLQFPNYSSELNVNALELDDSALYLCASRPGSDTQYFGPGTRLTVL.

This clone was detected only once. The chain has TRBV5-1 and TRBJ2-2; tentative D call: TRBD1 (5 bases). Germline CDR1 and CDR2: SGHRS and YFSETQ. The V gene lost 6 bases and the J gene lost 6 bases, with 15 bases spanning the gap. CDR3 length: 14 amino acids. CDR3 sequence reads: CASNPGAGSGELFF. The CDR3 bases are TGCGCCAGCAACCCTGGTGCAGGGTCCGGGGAGCTGTTTTTT.

This clone was seen a single time. The V call is TRBV19, the J call TRBJ2-3; TRBD2 matches 7 bases. There are 14 residues in the CDR3. CDR1 and CDR2 (germline): LNHDA, SQIVND (reference sequence). J lost 4 bases, V lost 1 base, and 2 bases had no gene match. The CDR3 protein is CASSIGLAPDTQYF. The CDR3 region has the DNA TGTGCCAGTAGTATAGGACTAGCTCCAGATACGCAGTATTTT.